Each of the 21 T cell receptor beta chains below was sequenced from the same sample in a study of regulatory T cells in long-lasting Graves disease. The time point is: newly diagnosed GD, antithyroid drugs for less than 3 months. From PBMCs, RNA was extracted and then used to make the TCR library. The TCR beta library used iRepertoire HTBI primers with Arm-PCR amplification of CDR3. TCRdb redid the calling of the multiplex PCR reads with MiXCR, one entry per CDR3 protein. The top ten hold roughly 15% of the sample, which has roughly 500,000 distinct CDR3 sequences, 14% seen once. These data also featured in a second study, about T cells in Graves' hyperthyroidism and ophthalmopathy.

The specimen was peripheral blood mononuclear cells (PBMCs), collected at new diagnosis, from a patient treated with antithyroid drugs. Receptor source: a woman aged 50 to 65 with Graves disease.

This clonotype was found many times. This chain connects TRBV19 to TRBJ2-7, with D possibly being TRBD2 (6 bases). In germline, CDR1 is LNHDA, CDR2 SQIVND (reference sequence). Trimming pared 0 bases from V and 3 bases from J, leaving 12 bases between. The CDR3 covers 15 residues. CDR3 sequence reads: CASSIDQRVGYEQYF. CDR3 in DNA: TGTGCCAGTAGTATAGATCAGCGGGTCGGCTACGAGCAGTACTTC.

This clonotype appeared many times. This chain uses TRBV10-2 with TRBJ1-4; maybe TRBD1 (6 bases). The CDR3 contains 15 residues. In germline, CDR1 is WSHSY, CDR2 SAAADI. Trimming took off 3 bases at V and 7 bases at J, with 15 bases between the two ends. CDR3 sequence (DNA): TGCGCCAGCAGTGAACCGGGGGCCGAGGGTGAAAAACTGTTTTTT. The encoded protein is CASSEPGAEGEKLFF.

This clonotype was counted ten times or more. This chain uses TRBV30 with TRBJ1-6, with unresolved D. The CDR3 length is 13 residues. The V gene lost 4 bases and the J gene lost 9 bases, with 13 bases spanning the gap. From germline, CDR1 is GTSNPN and CDR2 SVGIG (reference sequence). CDR3 sequence: CAWTGIEGSPLHF. CDR3 DNA: TGTGCCTGGACCGGGATCGAGGGTTCACCCCTCCACTTT.

In this sample, this clonotype turned up many times. The chain carries TRBV20-1 and TRBJ2-7; no clear D gene. The CDR3 is 15 amino acids. V lost 5 bases and J lost 0, with 17 bases in between. Germline-derived CDR1 and CDR2 are DFQATT and SNEGSKA (reference sequence). As DNA, the CDR3 is TGCAGTGCTTCCCCCGTGACCCGGAGCTCCTACGAGCAGTACTTC. It is translated as CSASPVTRSSYEQYF.

Points on this clonotype: A read error is possible here, since a much larger clone lies one base away. The chain couples TRBV2 to TRBJ1-1; D unresolved. CDR1 and CDR2 from the germline V gene are SNHLY and FYNNEI. This CDR3 is built from 11 residues. The V gene lost 11 bases and the J gene lost 3 bases, with 10 bases spanning the gap. CDR3 residues: CAPPGDTEAFF. DNA of the CDR3: TGTGCCCCGCCGGGAGACACTGAAGCTTTCTTT.

The rearrangement uses TRBV10-3 and TRBJ1-5; 11 bases line up with TRBD1. J gave up 5 bases and V 1 base, and 4 bases lay outside the gene matches. The CDR3 contains 16 residues. Germline CDR1 ENHRY, CDR2 SYGVKD. The CDR3 sequence is CAISEYAGQGDQPQHF. The CDR3 DNA follows: TGTGCCATCAGTGAGTACGCGGGACAGGGGGATCAGCCCCAGCATTTT.

This clonotype was found many times. The genes are TRBV6-5 and TRBJ2-5; 11 bases are shared with TRBD2. CDR1 MNHEY and CDR2 SVGAGI come from the germline V gene. The CDR3 has 15 amino acids. The junction had 2 bases not matched to a gene; V was cut back by 1 base and J by 4 bases. This CDR3 is CASSYFGLAGETQYF. The CDR3 DNA reads as TGTGCCAGCAGTTACTTCGGACTAGCGGGAGAGACCCAGTACTTC.

This sequence joins TRBV5-1 and TRBJ1-1; 7 nucleotides line up with TRBD1. Trimming cost V 0 bases and J 0 bases; bases outside gene matches: 8. The CDR3 covers 17 residues. Germline CDR1 is SGHRS and CDR2 is YFSETQ. Here the CDR3 reads CASSLAAGGEMNTEAFF. DNA of the CDR3: TGCGCCAGCAGCTTGGCTGCAGGGGGGGAGATGAACACTGAAGCTTTCTTT.

This clonotype has a count of ten or more. This chain connects TRBV7-9 to TRBJ1-2; D gene ambiguous. This CDR3 contains 13 residues. Trimming removed 0 bases from V and 2 bases from J, with 4 bases in between. Per the germline V gene, CDR1 is SEHNR and CDR2 is FQNEAQ (reference sequence). In DNA form, the CDR3 reads TGTGCCAGCAGCTTAGCAGGGAACTATGGCTACACCTTC. Protein sequence: CASSLAGNYGYTF. The full variable domain, in which reference TRBV7-9 and TRBJ1-2 provide the parts outside the CDR3, is DTGVSQNPRHKITKRGQNVTFRCDPISEHNRLYWYRQTLGQGPEFLTYFQNEAQLEKSRLLSDRFSAERPKGSFSTLEIQRTEQGDSAMYLCASSLAGNYGYTFGSGTRLTVV.

This clonotype was counted many times. This chain uses TRBV5-6 with TRBJ2-5, with D unclear. Germline V lookup: CDR1 SGHDT, CDR2 YYEEEE. Trimming took off 0 bases at V and 2 bases at J, with 11 bases between the two ends. This CDR3 region has 15 residues. The CDR3 is CASSLGYTEQETQYF. The CDR3 DNA reads as TGTGCCAGCAGCTTGGGTTACACAGAACAAGAGACCCAGTACTTC. Filled out from reference TRBV5-6 and TRBJ2-5, the complete variable domain reads DAGVTQSPTHLIKTRGQQVTLRCSPKSGHDTVSWYQQALGQGPQFIFQYYEEEERQRGNFPDRFSGHQFPNYSSELNVNALLLGDSALYLCASSLGYTEQETQYFGPGTRLLVL.

V gene TRBV13 combines with J gene TRBJ2-5; D is unclear. CDR3 length: 14 residues. Trimming shortened V by 3 bases and J by 2 bases, and 10 bases separated the two germline ends. In germline, CDR1 is PRHDT, CDR2 FYEKMQ (reference sequence). CDR3 sequence: CASSFYSKQETQYF. In nucleotides, the CDR3 is TGTGCCAGCAGCTTTTACAGTAAGCAAGAGACCCAGTACTTC.

In regard to this clonotype: A read error may be the cause here, since a much bigger clone is one base away. V is TRBV7-2 and J is TRBJ2-1; TRBD2 matches at 8 bases. Per the germline V gene, CDR1 is SGHTA and CDR2 is FQGNSA. The CDR3 extends over 19 amino acids. CDR3 DNA: TGTGCCAGCAGCCCCATGGGCGGGAGGTTCAGTGGCTCCTACAATGAGCAGCTCTTC. Translating gives CASSPMGGRFSGSYNEQLF.

The V call is TRBV5-1, the J call TRBJ2-5, with TRBD1 matching over 7 bases. J lost 4 bases, V lost 3 bases, and 12 bases had no gene match. The CDR3 has 16 amino acids. Germline V gives CDR1 SGHRS, CDR2 YFSETQ. The CDR3 nucleotides read TGCGCCAGCAGCTCCATTAGTAGACAGGGAGCAGAGACCCAGTACTTC. Its translation is CASSSISRQGAETQYF.

This clonotype has only a few counts. The J gene is TRBJ2-6, the V gene TRBV7-3, with D uncertain. Germline V lookup: CDR1 SGHTA, CDR2 FQGTGA. Trimming shortened V by 2 bases and J by 0 bases, and 11 bases separated the two germline ends. The CDR3 runs 17 residues. The CDR3 DNA reads as TGTGCCAGCAGCTTATGGCAGGCAAACTCTGGGGCCAACGTCCTGACTTTC. Translating gives CASSLWQANSGANVLTF.

This clonotype was found a few times. The rearrangement joins TRBV6-1 to TRBJ2-2; D gene unclear. CDR3 size: 14 residues. Between the trimmed V and J ends, which lost 5 bases and 5 bases, there was a span of 12 bases. In germline, CDR1 is MNHNS, CDR2 SASEGT. CDR3 nucleotide sequence: TGTGCCAGCAGTCCTCGGGTTGCGACCGGGGAGCTGTTTTTT. Amino acid sequence: CASSPRVATGELFF.

The sample holds many counts of this clonotype. This rearrangement joins TRBV6-5 to TRBJ1-5, with TRBD1 matching 7 bases. The CDR3 spans 15 residues. Trimming took 4 bases from V and 3 from J; bases not matched to a gene: 6. Germline V gene lookup returns CDR1 MNHEY and CDR2 SVGAGI. CDR3 DNA: TGTGCCAGCAGTTTTTGGACAGGCGTCAATCAGCCCCAGCATTTT. This gives the protein CASSFWTGVNQPQHF.

This clonotype was seen many times. The chain combines TRBV20-1 with TRBJ2-7, with 7 bases that match TRBD2. Germline V lookup: CDR1 DFQATT, CDR2 SNEGSKA (reference sequence). The CDR3 extends over 15 amino acids. The J segment lost 6 bases and the V segment lost 3 bases, leaving 14 bases of the junction unmatched. As DNA, the CDR3 is TGCAGTGCTAGCCGCGTTGGCGGGAGTTTTGGCGAGCAGTACTTC. It codes for CSASRVGGSFGEQYF.

This clonotype has just a few counts. V and J are TRBV3-1 and TRBJ2-7; 7 nucleotides match TRBD1. The trim removed 2 bases at V and 4 bases at J, leaving 8 bases unmatched. This CDR3 contains 15 residues. Per the germline V gene, CDR1 is LGHDT and CDR2 is YNNKEL (reference sequence). CDR3 loop: CASSQHRDSTYEQYF. For the CDR3, the DNA is TGTGCCAGCAGCCAACACCGGGACAGTACTTACGAGCAGTACTTC.

As DNA, the CDR3 is TGCAGTGCTAGAGGGGACTTCCGATCTAGCACAGATACGCAGTATTTT. Its protein is CSARGDFRSSTDTQYF. The chain couples TRBV20-1 to TRBJ2-3, with D possibly matching TRBD2 (6 bases). The CDR3 runs 16 residues. CDR1 and CDR2 from the germline V gene are DFQATT and SNEGSKA (reference sequence). The ends were cut back, 1 base at V and 0 bases at J, with 14 bases in the middle.

This clonotype was seen ten or more times. The J gene is TRBJ2-2, the V gene TRBV11-2; either TRBD1 or TRBD2 may fit D (5 bases each). The CDR3 has 18 residues. V was shortened by 1 base and J by 0 bases, with 15 bases between the two germline ends. Germline CDR1 is SGHAT and CDR2 is FQNNGV. Here the CDR3 reads CASSLVWGGPANTGELFF. Here the CDR3 DNA reads TGTGCCAGCAGCTTAGTGTGGGGCGGGCCCGCGAACACCGGGGAGCTGTTTTTT.

This clonotype was picked up a small number of times. J is TRBJ2-6 and V is TRBV18, with 12 bases fitting TRBD1. V lost 3 bases, J lost 2 bases, and 2 bases stayed unmatched. Germline lookup yields CDR1 KGHSH and CDR2 LQKENI. The length of the CDR3 is 17 residues. DNA for the CDR3: TGTGCCAGCTCACCTGGGACAGGGGGCACTGGGGCCAACGTCCTGACTTTC. Encoded protein: CASSPGTGGTGANVLTF.